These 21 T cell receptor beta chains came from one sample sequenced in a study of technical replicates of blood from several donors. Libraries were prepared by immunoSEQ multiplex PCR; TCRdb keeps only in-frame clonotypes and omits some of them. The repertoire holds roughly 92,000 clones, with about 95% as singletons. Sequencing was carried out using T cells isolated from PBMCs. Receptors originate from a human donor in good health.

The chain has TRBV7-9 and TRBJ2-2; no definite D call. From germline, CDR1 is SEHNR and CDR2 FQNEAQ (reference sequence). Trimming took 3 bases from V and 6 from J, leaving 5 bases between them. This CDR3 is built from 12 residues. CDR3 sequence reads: CASSLTAGELFF. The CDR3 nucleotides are TGTGCCAGCAGCTTGACTGCCGGGGAGCTGTTTTTT.

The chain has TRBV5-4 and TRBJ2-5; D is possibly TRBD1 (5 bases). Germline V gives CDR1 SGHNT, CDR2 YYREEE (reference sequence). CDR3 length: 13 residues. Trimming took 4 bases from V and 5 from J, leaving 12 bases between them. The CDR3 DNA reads TGTGCCAGCAGCCTACCTTACAGGGAGACCCAGTACTTC. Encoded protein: CASSLPYRETQYF.

The CDR3 region is CASSSLDRGGQETQYF. The CDR3 DNA reads as TGTGCCAGCAGCTCACTGGACAGGGGCGGCCAAGAGACCCAGTACTTC. The chain has TRBV7-7 and TRBJ2-5; 9 nucleotides agree with TRBD1. The trim removed 4 bases at V and 1 base at J, leaving 7 bases unmatched. CDR1 is SSHAT, CDR2 FNYEAQ, per germline (reference sequence). This CDR3 has 16 residues.

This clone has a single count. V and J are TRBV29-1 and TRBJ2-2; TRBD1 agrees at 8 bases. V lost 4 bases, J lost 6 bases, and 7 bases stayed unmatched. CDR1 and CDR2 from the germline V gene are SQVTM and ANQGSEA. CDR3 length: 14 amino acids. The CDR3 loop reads CSVGPGGLAGELFF. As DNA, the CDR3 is TGCAGCGTTGGTCCAGGGGGCTTGGCCGGGGAGCTGTTTTTT.

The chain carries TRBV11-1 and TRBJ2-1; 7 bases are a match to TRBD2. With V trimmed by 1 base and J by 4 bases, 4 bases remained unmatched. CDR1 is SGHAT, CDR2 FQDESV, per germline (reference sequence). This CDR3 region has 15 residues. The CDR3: CASSLGAGAYNEQFF. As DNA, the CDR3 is TGTGCCAGCAGCTTAGGGGCGGGAGCGTACAATGAGCAGTTCTTC.

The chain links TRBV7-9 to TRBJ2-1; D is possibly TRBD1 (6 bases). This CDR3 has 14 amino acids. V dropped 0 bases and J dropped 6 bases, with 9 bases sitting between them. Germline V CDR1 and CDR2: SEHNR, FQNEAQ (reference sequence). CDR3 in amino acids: CASSLAQGGNEQFF. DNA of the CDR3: TGTGCCAGCAGCTTAGCGCAAGGGGGCAATGAGCAGTTCTTC.

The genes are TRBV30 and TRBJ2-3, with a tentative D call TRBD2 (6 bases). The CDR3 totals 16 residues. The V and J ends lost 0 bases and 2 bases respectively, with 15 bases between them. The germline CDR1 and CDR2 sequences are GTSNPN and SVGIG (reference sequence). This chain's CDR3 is CAWSVLLGGTTDTQYF. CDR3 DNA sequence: TGTGCCTGGAGTGTACTTTTGGGCGGGACCACAGATACGCAGTATTTT.

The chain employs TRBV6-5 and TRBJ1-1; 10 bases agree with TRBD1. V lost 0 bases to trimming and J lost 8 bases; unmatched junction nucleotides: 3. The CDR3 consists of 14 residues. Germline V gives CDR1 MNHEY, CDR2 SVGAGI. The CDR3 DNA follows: TGTGCCAGCAGTTACTCTGACAGGGGGCTCGAAGCTTTCTTT. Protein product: CASSYSDRGLEAFF.

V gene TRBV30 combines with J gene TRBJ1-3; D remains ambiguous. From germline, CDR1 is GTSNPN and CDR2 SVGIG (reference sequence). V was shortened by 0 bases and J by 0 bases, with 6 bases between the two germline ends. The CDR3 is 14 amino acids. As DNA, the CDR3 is TGTGCCTGGAGTGTTTCCATCTCTGGAAACACCATATATTTT. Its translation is CAWSVSISGNTIYF.

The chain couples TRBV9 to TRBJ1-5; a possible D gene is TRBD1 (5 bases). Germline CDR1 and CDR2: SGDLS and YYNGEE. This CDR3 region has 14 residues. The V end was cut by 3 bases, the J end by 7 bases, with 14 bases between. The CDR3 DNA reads TGTGCCAGCAGCGATCAGCCGGGGGGGCAGCCCCAGCATTTT. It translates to CASSDQPGGQPQHF.

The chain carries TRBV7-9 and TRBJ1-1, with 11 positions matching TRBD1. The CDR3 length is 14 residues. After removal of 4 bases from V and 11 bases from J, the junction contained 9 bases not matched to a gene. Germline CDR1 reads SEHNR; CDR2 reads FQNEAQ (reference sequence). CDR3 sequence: CASSSGQGARAAFF. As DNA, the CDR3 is TGTGCCAGCAGCTCAGGACAGGGGGCCAGGGCCGCTTTCTTT.

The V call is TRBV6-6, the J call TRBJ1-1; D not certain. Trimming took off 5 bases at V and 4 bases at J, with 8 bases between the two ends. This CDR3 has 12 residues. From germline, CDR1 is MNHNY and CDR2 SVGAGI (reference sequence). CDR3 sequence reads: CASSPSGTEAFF. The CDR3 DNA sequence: TGTGCCAGCAGTCCCTCGGGCACTGAAGCTTTCTTT.

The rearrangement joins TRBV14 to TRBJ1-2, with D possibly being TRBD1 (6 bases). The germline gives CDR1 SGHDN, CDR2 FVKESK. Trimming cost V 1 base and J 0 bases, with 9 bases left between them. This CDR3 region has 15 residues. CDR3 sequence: CASSQGTAANYGYTF. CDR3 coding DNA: TGTGCCAGCAGCCAAGGGACAGCAGCTAACTATGGCTACACCTTC. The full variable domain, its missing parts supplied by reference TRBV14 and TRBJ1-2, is EAGVTQFPSHSVIEKGQTVTLRCDPISGHDNLYWYRRVMGKEIKFLLHFVKESKQDESGMPNNRFLAERTGGTYSTLKVQPAELEDSGVYFCASSQGTAANYGYTFGSGTRLTVV.

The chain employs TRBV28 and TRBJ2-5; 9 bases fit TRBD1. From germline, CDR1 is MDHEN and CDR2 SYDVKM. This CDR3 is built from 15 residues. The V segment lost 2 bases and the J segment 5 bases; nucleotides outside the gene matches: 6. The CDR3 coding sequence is TGTGCCAGCAGTTTAGGGGACAGGGTATCGGAGACCCAGTACTTC. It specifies CASSLGDRVSETQYF. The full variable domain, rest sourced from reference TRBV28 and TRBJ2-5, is DVKVTQSSRYLVKRTGEKVFLECVQDMDHENMFWYRQDPGLGLRLIYFSYDVKMKEKGDIPEGYSVSREKKERFSLILESASTNQTSMYLCASSLGDRVSETQYFGPGTRLLVL.

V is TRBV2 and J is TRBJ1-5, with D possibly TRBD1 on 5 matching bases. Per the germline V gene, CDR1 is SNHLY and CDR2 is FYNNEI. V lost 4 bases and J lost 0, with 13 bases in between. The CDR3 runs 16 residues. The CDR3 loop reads CASSARDFYSNQPQHF. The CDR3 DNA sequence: TGTGCCAGCAGTGCCCGGGACTTTTATAGCAATCAGCCCCAGCATTTT.

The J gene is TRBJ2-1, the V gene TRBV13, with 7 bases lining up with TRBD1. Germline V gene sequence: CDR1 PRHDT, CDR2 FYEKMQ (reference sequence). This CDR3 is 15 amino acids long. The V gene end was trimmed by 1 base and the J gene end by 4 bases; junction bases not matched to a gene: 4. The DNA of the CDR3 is TGTGCCAGCAGCTTAGAGGGACAGAATTACAATGAGCAGTTCTTC. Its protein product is CASSLEGQNYNEQFF.

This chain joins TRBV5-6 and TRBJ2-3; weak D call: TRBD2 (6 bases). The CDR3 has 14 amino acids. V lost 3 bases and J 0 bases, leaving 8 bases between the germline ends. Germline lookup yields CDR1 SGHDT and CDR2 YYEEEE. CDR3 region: CASSSGTSTDTQYF. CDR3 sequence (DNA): TGTGCCAGCAGCTCTGGGACTAGCACAGATACGCAGTATTTT.

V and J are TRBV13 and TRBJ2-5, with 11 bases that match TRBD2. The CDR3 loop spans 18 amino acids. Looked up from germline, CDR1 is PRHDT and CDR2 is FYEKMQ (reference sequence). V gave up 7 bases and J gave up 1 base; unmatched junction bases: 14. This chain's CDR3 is CASTWGLADLGAQETQYF. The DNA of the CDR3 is TGTGCCAGCACCTGGGGACTAGCGGACCTGGGGGCCCAAGAGACCCAGTACTTC.

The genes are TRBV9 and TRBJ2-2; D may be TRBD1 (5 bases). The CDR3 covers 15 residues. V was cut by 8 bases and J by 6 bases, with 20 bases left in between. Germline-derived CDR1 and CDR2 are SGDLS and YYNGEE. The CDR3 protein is CASTSRELGAGELFF. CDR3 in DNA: TGTGCCAGTACATCCAGGGAACTTGGGGCCGGGGAGCTGTTTTTT.

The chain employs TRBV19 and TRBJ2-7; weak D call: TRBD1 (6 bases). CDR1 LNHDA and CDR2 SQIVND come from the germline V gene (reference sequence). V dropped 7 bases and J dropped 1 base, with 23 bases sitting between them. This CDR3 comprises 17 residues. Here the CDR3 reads CASTLGQLPPISYEQYF. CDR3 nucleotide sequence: TGTGCCAGTACCCTTGGACAGCTCCCCCCCATATCCTACGAGCAGTACTTC. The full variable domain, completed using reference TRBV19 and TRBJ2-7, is DGGITQSPKYLFRKEGQNVTLSCEQNLNHDAMYWYRQDPGQGLRLIYYSQIVNDFQKGDIAEGYSVSREKKESFPLTVTSAQKNPTAFYLCASTLGQLPPISYEQYFGPGTRLTVT.

The CDR3 bases are TGTGCCAGCAGTTCGGACAGAAGCCCAAGGAACACTGAAGCTTTCTTT. Translated, it gives CASSSDRSPRNTEAFF. This chain connects TRBV28 to TRBJ1-1, with D possibly TRBD1 on 6 matching bases. This CDR3 region has 16 residues. Trimming stripped 4 bases from V and 1 base from J, with 16 bases between. Germline CDR1 reads MDHEN; CDR2 reads SYDVKM.